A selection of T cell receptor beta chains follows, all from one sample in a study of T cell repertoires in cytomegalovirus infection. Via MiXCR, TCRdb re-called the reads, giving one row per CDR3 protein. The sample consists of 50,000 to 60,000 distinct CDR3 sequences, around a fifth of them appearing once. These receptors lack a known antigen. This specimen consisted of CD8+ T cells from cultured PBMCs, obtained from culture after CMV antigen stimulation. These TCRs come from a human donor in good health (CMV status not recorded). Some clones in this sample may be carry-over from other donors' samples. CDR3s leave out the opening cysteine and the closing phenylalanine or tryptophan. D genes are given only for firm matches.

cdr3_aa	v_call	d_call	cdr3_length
ASSTLYEQY	TRBV6-6	.	9
ASSLLGGEVGSNQPQH	TRBV7-2	.	16
ASSIRASGGLSYNEQF	TRBV7-9	TRBD2	16
ASSLFESYEQY	TRBV7-2	.	11
ASSGQGLDIQY	TRBV7-6	TRBD1	11
ASSKGLTYEQY	TRBV7-2	.	11
ASSYGRASEQY	TRBV6-5	.	11
ASGTGYTEAF	TRBV12-3/TRBV12-4	.	10
ASFRNTGELF	TRBV6-8	.	10
TSSIWGRQPQH	TRBV19	.	11
ASSFPGAVRDRDLPTDTQY	TRBV7-2	TRBD1	19
DSSDRKETQY	TRBV6-2/TRBV6-3	.	10
ASSIRLAGGYREQF	TRBV7-8	TRBD2	14
ASSYSGGGTEAF	TRBV6-5	.	12
ASSQGSGGIYEQY	TRBV4-1	TRBD2	13
ASSLSAGGFDEQF	TRBV27	TRBD2	13